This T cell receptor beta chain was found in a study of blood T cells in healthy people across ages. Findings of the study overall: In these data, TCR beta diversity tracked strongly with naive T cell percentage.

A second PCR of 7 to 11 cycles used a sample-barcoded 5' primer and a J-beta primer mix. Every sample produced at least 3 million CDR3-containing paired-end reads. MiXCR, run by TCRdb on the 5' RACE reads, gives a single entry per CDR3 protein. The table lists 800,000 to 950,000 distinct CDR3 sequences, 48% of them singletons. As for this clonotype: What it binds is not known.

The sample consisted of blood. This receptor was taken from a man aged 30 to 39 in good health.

The CDR3 spells CSAVRAGQETQYF. CDR3 nucleotides: TGCAGTGCAGTCCGGGCAGGCCAAGAGACCCAGTACTTC. The chain uses TRBV20-1 and TRBJ2-5; D is undetermined. In germline, CDR1 is DFQATT, CDR2 SNEGSKA (reference sequence). The length of the CDR3 is 13 residues. V shed 6 bases and J shed 1 base, with 12 bases lying between them.